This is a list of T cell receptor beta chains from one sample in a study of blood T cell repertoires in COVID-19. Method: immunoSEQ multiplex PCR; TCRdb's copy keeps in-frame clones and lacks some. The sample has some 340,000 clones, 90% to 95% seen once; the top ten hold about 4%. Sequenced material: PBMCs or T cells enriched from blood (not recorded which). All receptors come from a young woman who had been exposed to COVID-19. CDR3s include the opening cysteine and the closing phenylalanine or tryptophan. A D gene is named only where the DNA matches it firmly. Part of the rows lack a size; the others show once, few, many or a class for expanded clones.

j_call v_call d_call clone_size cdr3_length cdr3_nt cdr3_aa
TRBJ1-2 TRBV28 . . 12 TGTGCCAGCAGTCCCCTGGCGGGAGGCTACACCTTC CASSPLAGGYTF
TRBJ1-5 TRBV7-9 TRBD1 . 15 TGTGCCAGCAGCTCCTCCAGGGGGCCCAATCAGCCCCAGCATTTT CASSSSRGPNQPQHF
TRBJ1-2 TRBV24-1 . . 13 TGTGCCATTGTCGGCCACGGACTCTATGGCTACACCTTC CAIVGHGLYGYTF
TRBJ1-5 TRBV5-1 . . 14 TGCGCCAGCAGCTTAGCAGACGGCGGACAGCCCCAGCATTTT CASSLADGGQPQHF
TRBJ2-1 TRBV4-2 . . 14 TGTGCCAGCAGCCAAGACCGACTTTACAATGAGCAGTTCTTC CASSQDRLYNEQFF
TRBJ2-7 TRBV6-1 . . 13 TGTGCCAGCAGTGAACCTCGGGGCTACGAGCAGTACTTC CASSEPRGYEQYF
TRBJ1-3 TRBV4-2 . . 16 TGTGCCAGCAGCCAAGAGTCGGTGTCCTCTGGAAACACCATATATTTT CASSQESVSSGNTIYF
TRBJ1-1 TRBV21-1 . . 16 TGTGCCAGCAGCAAAGCCCGGGGGGTTGCGGACACTGAAGCTTTCTTT CASSKARGVADTEAFF
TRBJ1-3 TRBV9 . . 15 TGTGCCAGCAGCGTAGAGGAGGACAGAGGAGACACCATATATTTT CASSVEEDRGDTIYF
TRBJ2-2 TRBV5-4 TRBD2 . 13 TGTGCCAGCAACCAGCGGGGGGCCGGGGAGCTGTTTTTT CASNQRGAGELFF
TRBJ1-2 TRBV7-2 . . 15 TGTGCCAGCAGCTTCGACGTCCGGGGGGCGGGCGGCTACACCTTC CASSFDVRGAGGYTF
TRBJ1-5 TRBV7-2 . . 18 TGTGCCAGCAGCTTAGTAGCTGGGACTCTGAATAGCAATCAGCCCCAGCATTTT CASSLVAGTLNSNQPQHF
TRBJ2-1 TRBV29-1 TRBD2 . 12 TGCAGCGTGCGGGGGGGCCGCTATGAGCAGTTCTTC CSVRGGRYEQFF
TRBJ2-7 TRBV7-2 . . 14 TGTGCCAGCACTATTACAGGGTCCTCCTACGAGCAGTACTTC CASTITGSSYEQYF
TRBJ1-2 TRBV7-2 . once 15 TGTGCCAGCAGCTTAGCGTTTGGAGGGGACTATGGCTACACCTTC CASSLAFGGDYGYTF